This entry lists 4 T cell receptor beta chains sequenced from one sample in a study of blood T cell repertoires in COVID-19. Data came from immunoSEQ multiplex PCR; TCRdb stores just in-frame clones and leaves some out. The repertoire consists of around 60,000 clones, with about four fifths occurring once and the leading ten covering 15% to 20%. Sequencing was performed on peripheral blood. These TCRs come from a man aged 55-75 years with COVID-19, enrolled during active disease.

V gene TRBV7-3 combines with J gene TRBJ2-1; D is possibly TRBD1 (6 bases). There are 15 residues in the CDR3. V was trimmed by 5 bases and J by 3 bases, leaving 14 bases between them. Germline V gene lookup returns CDR1 SGHTA and CDR2 FQGTGA. DNA of the CDR3: TGTGCCAGCAGCCCCCAGGGGTCCCTCTACAATGAGCAGTTCTTC. Residues: CASSPQGSLYNEQFF. The variable domain in full, with the rest retrieved from reference TRBV7-3 and TRBJ2-1, is GAGVSQTPSNKVTEKGKYVELRCDPISGHTALYWYRQSLGQGPEFLIYFQGTGAADDSGLPNDRFFAVRPEGSVSTLKIQRTERGDSAVYLCASSPQGSLYNEQFFGPGTRLTVL.

The J gene is TRBJ1-5, the V gene TRBV10-2; the D gene is possibly TRBD1 (5 bases). The CDR3 is 12 residues long. Trimming stripped 7 bases from V and 4 bases from J, with 8 bases between. CDR1 WSHSY and CDR2 SAAADI come from the germline V gene. The DNA for the CDR3 is TGCGCCAGCACCCCAGGGAATCAGCCCCAGCATTTT. Amino acids: CASTPGNQPQHF.

This chain joins TRBV6-5 and TRBJ1-5; TRBD1 matches at 8 bases. Germline assignment: CDR1 MNHEY and CDR2 SVGAGI. CDR3 length equals 15 residues. Unmatched junction bases numbered 7, after V lost 6 bases and J lost 3 bases. DNA for the CDR3: TGTGCCAGCAGCCCCGGGACAGGTTACAATCAGCCCCAGCATTTT. This gives the protein CASSPGTGYNQPQHF.

The chain links TRBV4-1 to TRBJ1-5; the D gene is possibly TRBD1 (6 bases). V lost 4 bases and J 0 bases, leaving 10 bases between the germline ends. The CDR3 is 15 residues long. Germline lookup yields CDR1 MGHRA and CDR2 YSYEKL. The CDR3 DNA reads as TGCGCCAGCAGCCGGACAGTTTATAGCAATCAGCCCCAGCATTTT. Its translation is CASSRTVYSNQPQHF.